A selection of T cell receptor beta chains follows, all from one sample in a study of response to subunit inactivated influenza vaccine. TCRdb re-derived calls from the RT-PCR reads in MiXCR, one entry per CDR3 protein. The sample lists some 180,000 distinct CDR3 sequences, approximately 9.2% occurring once. Material: non-naive T cells sorted from PBMCs, obtained on the day of vaccination. The source is a man aged 45-65 years who received an inactivated influenza vaccine. Each CDR3 is given with its conserved first and last residue. D genes are given only for firm matches. A row's size may be missing; if present it is once, few, many or a size class.

d_call: .; j_call: TRBJ2-5; clone_size: .; v_call: TRBV28; cdr3_aa: CASSGGEWGETQYF; cdr3_nt: TGTGCCAGCAGCGGCGGGGAATGGGGAGAGACCCAGTACTTC
d_call: TRBD1; j_call: TRBJ1-5; clone_size: .; v_call: TRBV30; cdr3_aa: CAWSPPRGEDRISNQPQHF; cdr3_nt: TGTGCCTGGAGCCCCCCTCGGGGGGAGGACAGGATTAGCAATCAGCCCCAGCATTTT
d_call: .; j_call: TRBJ2-3; clone_size: many; v_call: TRBV27; cdr3_aa: CASSFTSGGSQYF; cdr3_nt: TGTGCCAGCAGTTTTACTTCGGGGGGCTCGCAGTATTTT
d_call: .; j_call: TRBJ2-7; clone_size: many; v_call: TRBV5-5; cdr3_aa: CASSLNRDFYEQYF; cdr3_nt: TGTGCCAGCAGCTTGAACCGGGACTTCTACGAGCAGTACTTC
d_call: .; j_call: TRBJ2-2; clone_size: many; v_call: TRBV12-3/TRBV12-4; cdr3_aa: CASSRAAVGTGELFF; cdr3_nt: TGTGCCAGCAGCCGGGCCGCAGTAGGCACCGGGGAGCTGTTTTTT
d_call: .; j_call: TRBJ2-1; clone_size: .; v_call: TRBV4-3; cdr3_aa: CSSSQDWGQYNEQFF; cdr3_nt: TGCTCCAGCAGCCAAGATTGGGGGCAGTACAATGAGCAGTTCTTC
d_call: TRBD1; j_call: TRBJ2-4; clone_size: .; v_call: TRBV5-1; cdr3_aa: CASSLGTGNRDIQYF; cdr3_nt: TGCGCCAGCAGCTTGGGGACAGGTAATCGGGACATTCAGTACTTC
d_call: .; j_call: TRBJ2-7; clone_size: .; v_call: TRBV28; cdr3_aa: CASGPTTTPYEQYF; cdr3_nt: TGTGCCAGCGGTCCTACTACCACACCCTACGAGCAGTACTTC
d_call: .; j_call: TRBJ1-2; clone_size: .; v_call: TRBV28; cdr3_aa: CASTVSGVKSNYGYTF; cdr3_nt: TGTGCCAGCACCGTCAGCGGGGTCAAGTCAAACTATGGCTACACCTTC
d_call: .; j_call: TRBJ1-2; clone_size: few; v_call: TRBV7-9; cdr3_aa: CASSPRSDYGYTF; cdr3_nt: TGTGCCAGCAGCCCCCGGTCCGATTATGGCTACACCTTC
d_call: TRBD2; j_call: TRBJ2-1; clone_size: many; v_call: TRBV25-1; cdr3_aa: CASTSGLAGGSEQFF; cdr3_nt: TGTGCCAGCACATCTGGACTAGCGGGAGGTAGTGAGCAGTTCTTC
d_call: .; j_call: TRBJ1-5; clone_size: many; v_call: TRBV10-3; cdr3_aa: CAISDGTSQPQHF; cdr3_nt: TGTGCCATCAGCGACGGGACAAGTCAGCCCCAGCATTTT
d_call: .; j_call: TRBJ2-5; clone_size: few; v_call: TRBV7-2; cdr3_aa: CASSWGGRTQETQYF; cdr3_nt: TGTGCCAGCAGCTGGGGGGGCCGGACGCAAGAGACCCAGTACTTC
d_call: .; j_call: TRBJ1-1; clone_size: few; v_call: TRBV10-3; cdr3_aa: CAISDRDDTEAFF; cdr3_nt: TGTGCCATCAGTGACAGGGATGACACTGAAGCTTTCTTT
d_call: TRBD2; j_call: TRBJ2-7; clone_size: few; v_call: TRBV11-2; cdr3_aa: CASSLDGSSGVTSYEQYF; cdr3_nt: TGTGCCAGCAGCTTAGATGGGTCTAGCGGGGTTACCTCCTACGAGCAGTACTTC
d_call: TRBD2; j_call: TRBJ2-3; clone_size: .; v_call: TRBV6-2/TRBV6-3; cdr3_aa: CASSTAGGPSGTQYF; cdr3_nt: TGTGCCAGCAGCACAGCGGGAGGGCCCTCGGGTACGCAGTATTTT